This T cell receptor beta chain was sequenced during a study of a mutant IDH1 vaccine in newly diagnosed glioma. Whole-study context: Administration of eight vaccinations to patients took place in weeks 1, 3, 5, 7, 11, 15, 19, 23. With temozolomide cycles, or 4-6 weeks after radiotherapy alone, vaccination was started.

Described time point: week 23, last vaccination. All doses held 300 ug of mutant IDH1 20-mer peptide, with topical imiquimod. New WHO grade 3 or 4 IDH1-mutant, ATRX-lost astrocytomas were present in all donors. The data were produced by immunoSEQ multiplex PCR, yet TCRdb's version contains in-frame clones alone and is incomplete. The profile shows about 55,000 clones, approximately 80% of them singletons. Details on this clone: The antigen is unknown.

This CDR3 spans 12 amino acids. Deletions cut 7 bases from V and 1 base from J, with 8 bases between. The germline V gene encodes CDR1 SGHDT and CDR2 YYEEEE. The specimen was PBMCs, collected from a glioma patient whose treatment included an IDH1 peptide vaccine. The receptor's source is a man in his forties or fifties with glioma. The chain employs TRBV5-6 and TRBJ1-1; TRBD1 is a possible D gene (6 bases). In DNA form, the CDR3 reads TGTGCCAGCGGACAGACGAACACTGAAGCTTTCTTT. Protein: CASGQTNTEAFF.